A selection of T cell receptor beta chains follows, all from one sample in a study of immune cell composition in non-small cell lung cancer. Data came from immunoSEQ multiplex PCR; TCRdb stores just in-frame clones and leaves some out. The sample carries roughly 14,000 clones, about 69% recorded once. Sample: lung tumor tissue. All receptors come from a human donor with non-small cell lung cancer. Each CDR3 is given with its conserved first and last residue. D genes are given only for firm matches. Not every row has a clone size; where given, it reads once, few, many or a size class.

V: TRBV5-4; J: TRBJ2-1; D: NA; size: NA; CDR3: CASSLDSSSSYNEQFF; DNA: TGTGCCAGCAGCTTGGACAGTTCCAGCTCCTACAATGAGCAGTTCTTC
V: TRBV19; J: TRBJ2-7; D: TRBD1; size: NA; CDR3: CASSWTGEKSYEQYF; DNA: TGTGCCAGTAGCTGGACAGGTGAGAAGTCCTACGAGCAGTACTTC
V: TRBV29-1; J: TRBJ1-4; D: NA; size: once; CDR3: CSVEGGMAGVEKLFF; DNA: TGCAGCGTTGAGGGGGGGATGGCAGGGGTGGAAAAACTGTTTTTT
V: TRBV7-2; J: TRBJ2-7; D: TRBD1; size: NA; CDR3: CASSLMQRDRDPYEQYF; DNA: TGTGCCAGCAGCTTAATGCAACGGGACAGGGATCCCTACGAGCAGTACTTC
V: TRBV7-6; J: TRBJ2-5; D: NA; size: NA; CDR3: CASSTIWTQYF; DNA: TGTGCCAGCAGCACAATCTGGACCCAGTACTTC
V: TRBV27; J: TRBJ2-5; D: TRBD1; size: NA; CDR3: CASSLRDRRRETQYF; DNA: TGTGCCAGCAGTCTGCGGGACAGGCGGCGAGAGACCCAGTACTTC
V: TRBV6-6; J: TRBJ2-5; D: NA; size: once; CDR3: CASLWGLGFLETQYF; DNA: TGTGCCAGCCTTTGGGGCCTGGGTTTCTTGGAGACCCAGTACTTC
V: TRBV9; J: TRBJ2-7; D: NA; size: NA; CDR3: CASSVQGLPYEQYF; DNA: TGTGCCAGCAGCGTACAGGGGCTCCCCTACGAGCAGTACTTC
V: TRBV9; J: TRBJ1-2; D: NA; size: NA; CDR3: CASSERGGDPPTYGYTF; DNA: TGTGCCAGCAGCGAGAGGGGGGGGGACCCCCCTACCTATGGCTACACCTTC
V: TRBV7-6; J: TRBJ2-7; D: NA; size: few; CDR3: CASSLQDSYEQYF; DNA: TGTGCCAGCAGCTTACAGGACTCCTACGAGCAGTACTTC
V: TRBV10-3; J: TRBJ2-3; D: TRBD2; size: NA; CDR3: CATEARSGGAKDTQYF; DNA: TGTGCCACCGAAGCCCGTAGCGGGGGGGCTAAAGATACGCAGTATTTT
V: TRBV7-2; J: TRBJ2-3; D: TRBD1; size: NA; CDR3: CASSLVPAGGAVDTQYF; DNA: TGTGCCAGCAGCTTAGTCCCGGCAGGGGGCGCGGTAGATACGCAGTATTTT
V: TRBV7-3; J: TRBJ2-3; D: TRBD2; size: NA; CDR3: CASSLIAGATDTQYF; DNA: TGTGCCAGCAGCTTAATAGCGGGGGCCACAGATACGCAGTATTTT
V: TRBV29-1; J: TRBJ2-7; D: NA; size: NA; CDR3: CSVSGRYSYEQYF; DNA: TGCAGCGTCTCAGGGCGATATTCCTACGAGCAGTACTTC
V: TRBV5-5; J: TRBJ1-4; D: TRBD1; size: NA; CDR3: CASSLVGTGYEKLFF; DNA: TGTGCCAGCAGCTTGGTCGGGACAGGTTACGAAAAACTGTTTTTT
V: TRBV7-2; J: TRBJ2-3; D: NA; size: NA; CDR3: CASSLIYVRVERDTQYF; DNA: TGTGCCAGCAGCTTAATTTATGTCAGGGTCGAGAGGGATACGCAGTATTTT
V: TRBV4-1; J: TRBJ1-1; D: NA; size: NA; CDR3: CASSQENLQSAFF; DNA: TGCGCCAGCAGCCAAGAAAATTTACAGTCGGCTTTCTTT
V: TRBV30; J: TRBJ1-5; D: NA; size: NA; CDR3: CAWSVQGPRPQHF; DNA: TGTGCCTGGAGTGTACAGGGCCCCAGGCCCCAGCATTTT
V: TRBV5-1; J: TRBJ2-3; D: TRBD2; size: NA; CDR3: CASRRTSGGPTDTQYF; DNA: TGCGCCAGCAGGAGGACTAGCGGGGGCCCCACAGATACGCAGTATTTT
V: TRBV7-2; J: TRBJ2-1; D: TRBD1; size: NA; CDR3: CASSSLGAGGAGNEQFF; DNA: TGTGCCAGCAGCTCCCTGGGGGCAGGGGGCGCCGGCAATGAGCAGTTCTTC
V: TRBV5-5; J: TRBJ1-2; D: NA; size: NA; CDR3: CASSLPQGFNYGYTF; DNA: TGTGCCAGCAGCCTTCCACAGGGCTTCAACTATGGCTACACCTTC
V: TRBV6-5; J: TRBJ1-3; D: TRBD1; size: NA; CDR3: CASSYSGQGGNTIYF; DNA: TGTGCCAGCAGTTACTCGGGACAGGGAGGAAACACCATATATTTT